Listed below are T cell receptor beta chains from one sample, sequenced in a study of blood T cells in healthy people across ages. TCRdb fed the 5' RACE reads into MiXCR, producing one record per CDR3 protein. The sample has roughly 730,000 distinct CDR3 sequences; 56% are singletons. The sequencing input was blood. The origin of the receptors is a man aged 35 to 55 in good health. Both conserved end residues are part of each CDR3. D genes are given only for firm matches. Clone size is given for some rows only: seen once, a few or many times, or a class if the clone is expanded.

v_gene,j_gene,d_gene,abundance,CDR3aa,CDR3nt
TRBV7-9,TRBJ2-3,TRBD1,.,CASSYRDRLTDTQYF,TGTGCCAGCAGCTACCGGGACAGACTTACAGATACGCAGTATTTT
TRBV20-1,TRBJ2-4,.,few,CSAGRVINPTAPNIQYF,TGCAGTGCTGGAAGGGTTATTAACCCCACGGCCCCAAACATTCAGTACTTC
TRBV7-8,TRBJ2-7,.,once,CASSPADRRYEQYF,TGTGCCAGCAGCCCCGCGGACCGCCGCTACGAGCAGTACTTC
TRBV5-1,TRBJ2-7,TRBD1,.,CASSLGTAQRSEEQYF,TGCGCCAGCAGCCTGGGGACAGCCCAACGTTCGGAAGAGCAGTACTTC
TRBV7-2,TRBJ2-7,.,few,CASSPTPEYEQYF,TGTGCCAGCAGCCCCACCCCGGAGTACGAGCAGTACTTC
TRBV7-9,TRBJ2-1,.,once,CASRSTGGFLYNEQFF,TGTGCCAGCAGGAGCACGGGGGGCTTTTTGTACAATGAGCAGTTCTTC
TRBV9,TRBJ2-1,TRBD2,.,CASSVVGGGTSLYNEQFF,TGTGCCAGCAGCGTAGTAGGGGGGGGGACTAGTCTCTACAATGAGCAGTTCTTC
TRBV20-1,TRBJ2-3,.,.,CSARGPGGTDTQYF,TGCAGTGCTAGAGGTCCGGGTGGTACAGATACGCAGTATTTT
TRBV7-2,TRBJ1-1,.,.,CAGSPRLSNTEAFF,TGTGCCGGCAGCCCCCGCCTCAGCAACACTGAAGCTTTCTTT
TRBV7-9,TRBJ1-6,TRBD1,many,CASSLHDTQGAGSPLHF,TGTGCCAGCAGCCTACACGACACCCAGGGGGCAGGTTCACCCCTCCACTTT
TRBV13,TRBJ2-5,TRBD1,.,CASSLKWTGQETQYF,TGTGCCAGCAGCCTAAAATGGACAGGGCAAGAGACCCAGTACTTC
TRBV21-1,TRBJ1-1,.,.,CASTDGNAGGRAEAFF,TGTGCCAGCACAGACGGAAATGCAGGGGGTCGGGCTGAAGCTTTCTTT
TRBV7-3,TRBJ1-4,.,.,CASSLWRAGEKLFF,TGTGCCAGCAGCCTTTGGCGCGCGGGTGAAAAACTGTTTTTT
TRBV7-3,TRBJ1-1,TRBD1,.,CASSWDRDTFNTEAFF,TGTGCCAGCAGCTGGGACAGGGATACATTTAACACTGAAGCTTTCTTT
TRBV2,TRBJ2-7,TRBD2,.,CASSGVPGLAAYEQYF,TGTGCCAGCAGTGGGGTCCCGGGACTAGCGGCCTACGAGCAGTACTTC
TRBV20-1,TRBJ1-2,.,.,CSARGGDYTF,TGCAGTGCTCGAGGTGGGGACTACACCTTC